This T cell receptor beta chain is drawn from a study of OX40 agonist ivuxolimab in advanced cancers. The germline V gene encodes CDR1 KGHSH and CDR2 LQKENI. CDR3 length: 14 amino acids. With respect to this clone: The antigen remains undetermined.

Clones were sequenced by immunoSEQ multiplex PCR, and TCRdb holds only the in-frame ones, with some missing. The sample lists roughly 68,000 clones, 89% occurring once. Study-level points and caveats: Expansion of clones was among the lowest in partial responders at 0.1-3.0 mg/kg. Clones of CD4+ and CD8+ blood T cells grew by week 6 at doses of 0.1 to 3.0 mg/kg. Mean expanded clone counts were higher in CD8+ than CD4+ T cells.

V usage is TRBV18 and J usage is TRBJ2-5, with a tentative D call TRBD1 (6 bases). The J call is doubtful: the DNA matches TRBJ2-7 better. The receptor was derived from an adult with an advanced solid tumor such as melanoma, head and neck, liver or kidney cancer. The sample in question was CD4+ or CD8+ T cells sorted from blood, obtained in a trial of the OX40 agonist ivuxolimab. The DNA for the CDR3 is TGTGCCAGCTCACCGACGGGCAGGGGCCACGAGCAGTACTTC. It is translated as CASSPTGRGHEQYF.